This T cell receptor (beta chain) was captured by sequencing in a study of blood T cell repertoires in COVID-19. There are a few counts of this clone. Sequenced by immunoSEQ multiplex PCR; TCRdb stores in-frame clones only, minus some. This sample has around 150,000 clones, with around 90% found just once. V lost 5 bases and J lost 0, with 14 bases in between. CDR1 is LNHDA, CDR2 SQIVND, per germline (reference sequence). This CDR3 is built from 16 residues. The gene calls are TRBV19 and TRBJ1-3, with unresolved D. The source is a woman aged 55-75 years with active or convalescent COVID-19. The sequenced sample was peripheral blood. In nucleotides, the CDR3 is TGTGCCAGTAGTTCGCATGACACCGGCTCTGGAAACACCATATATTTT. Its protein product is CASSSHDTGSGNTIYF.